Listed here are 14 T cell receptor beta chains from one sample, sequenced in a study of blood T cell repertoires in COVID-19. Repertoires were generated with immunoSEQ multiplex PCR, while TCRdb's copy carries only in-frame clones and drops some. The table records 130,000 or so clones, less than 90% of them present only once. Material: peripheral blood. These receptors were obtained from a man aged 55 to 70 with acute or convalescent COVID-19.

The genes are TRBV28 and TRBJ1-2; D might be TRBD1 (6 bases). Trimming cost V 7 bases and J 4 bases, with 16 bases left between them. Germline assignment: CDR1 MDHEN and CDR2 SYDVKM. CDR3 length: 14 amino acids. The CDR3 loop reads CASKGDKASYGYTF. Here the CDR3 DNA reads TGTGCCAGCAAGGGGGACAAAGCCTCCTATGGCTACACCTTC.

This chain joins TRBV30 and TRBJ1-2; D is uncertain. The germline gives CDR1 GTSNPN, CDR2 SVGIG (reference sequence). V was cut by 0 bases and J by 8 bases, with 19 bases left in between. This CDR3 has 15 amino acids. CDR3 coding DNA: TGTGCCTGGAGTGTACGGGCGGGCGCCCTAGGGGGCTACACCTTC. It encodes CAWSVRAGALGGYTF.

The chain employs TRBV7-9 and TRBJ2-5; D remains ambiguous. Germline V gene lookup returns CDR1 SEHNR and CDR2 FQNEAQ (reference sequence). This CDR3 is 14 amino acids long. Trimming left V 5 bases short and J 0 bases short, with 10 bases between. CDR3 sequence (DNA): TGTGCCAGCAGCGAAACTGTGTACCAAGAGACCCAGTACTTC. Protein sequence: CASSETVYQETQYF.

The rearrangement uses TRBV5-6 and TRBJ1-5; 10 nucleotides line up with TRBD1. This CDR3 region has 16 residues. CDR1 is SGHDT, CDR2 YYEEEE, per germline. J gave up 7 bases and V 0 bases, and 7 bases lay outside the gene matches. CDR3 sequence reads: CASSLEGTGAGQPQHF. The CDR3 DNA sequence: TGTGCCAGCAGCTTGGAAGGGACAGGGGCAGGCCAGCCCCAGCATTTT.

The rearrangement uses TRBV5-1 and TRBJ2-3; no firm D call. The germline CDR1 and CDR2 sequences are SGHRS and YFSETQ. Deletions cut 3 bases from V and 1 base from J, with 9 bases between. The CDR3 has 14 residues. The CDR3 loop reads CASSSFLGTDTQYF. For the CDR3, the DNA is TGCGCCAGCAGCTCCTTCCTAGGCACAGATACGCAGTATTTT.

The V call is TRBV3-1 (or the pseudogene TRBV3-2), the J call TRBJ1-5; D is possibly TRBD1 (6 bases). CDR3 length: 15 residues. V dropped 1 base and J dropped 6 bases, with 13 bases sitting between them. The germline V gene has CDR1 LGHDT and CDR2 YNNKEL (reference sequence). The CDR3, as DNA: TGTGCCAGCAGCCAAGTTGTGGGGGCTAGTCAGCCCCAGCATTTT. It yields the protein CASSQVVGASQPQHF.

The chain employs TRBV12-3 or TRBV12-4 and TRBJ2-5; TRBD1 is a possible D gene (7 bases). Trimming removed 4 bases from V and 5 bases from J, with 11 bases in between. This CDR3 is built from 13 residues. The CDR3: CASSSTGRETQYF. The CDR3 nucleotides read TGTGCCAGCAGTTCGACAGGGAGGGAGACCCAGTACTTC.

Here the CDR3 DNA reads TGCAGCGCCTTGACAGGGAGTGAGGAACTGTTTTTT. It translates to CSALTGSEELFF. V gene TRBV29-1 combines with J gene TRBJ1-4; 7 bases fit TRBD1. Unmatched junction bases numbered 11, after V lost 7 bases and J lost 12 bases. There are 12 residues in the CDR3. CDR1 SQVTM and CDR2 ANQGSEA come from the germline V gene.

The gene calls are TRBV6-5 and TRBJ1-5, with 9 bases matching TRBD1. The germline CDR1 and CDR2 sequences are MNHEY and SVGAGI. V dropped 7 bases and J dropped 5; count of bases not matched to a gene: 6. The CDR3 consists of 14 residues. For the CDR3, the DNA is TGTGCCAGCAACAGGGGACAGGGATATCAGCCCCAGCATTTT. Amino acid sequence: CASNRGQGYQPQHF.

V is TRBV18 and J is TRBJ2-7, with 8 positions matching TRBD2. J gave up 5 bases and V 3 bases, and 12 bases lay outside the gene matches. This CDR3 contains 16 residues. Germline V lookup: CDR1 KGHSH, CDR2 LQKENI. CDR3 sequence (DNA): TGTGCCAGCTCACCCCCCGGGAGGGCCGGCGTCCACGAGCAGTACTTC. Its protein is CASSPPGRAGVHEQYF. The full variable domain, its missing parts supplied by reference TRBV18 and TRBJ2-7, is NAGVMQNPRHLVRRRGQEARLRCSPMKGHSHVYWYRQLPEEGLKFMVYLQKENIIDESGMPKERFSAEFPKEGPSILRIQQVVRGDSAAYFCASSPPGRAGVHEQYFGPGTRLTVT.

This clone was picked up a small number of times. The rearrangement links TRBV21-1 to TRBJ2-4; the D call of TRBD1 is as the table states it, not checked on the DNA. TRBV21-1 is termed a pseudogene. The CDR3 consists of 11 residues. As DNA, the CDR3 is TGTGCCAGCAGCAAAGGGTGGACAGGACCCTTC. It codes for CASSKGWTGPF.

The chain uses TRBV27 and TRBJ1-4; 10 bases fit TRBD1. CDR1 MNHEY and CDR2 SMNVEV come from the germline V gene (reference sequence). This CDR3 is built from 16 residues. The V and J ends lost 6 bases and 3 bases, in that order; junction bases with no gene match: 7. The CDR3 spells CASSWTGGYANEKLFF. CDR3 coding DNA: TGTGCCAGCAGCTGGACAGGGGGATATGCTAATGAAAAACTGTTTTTT.

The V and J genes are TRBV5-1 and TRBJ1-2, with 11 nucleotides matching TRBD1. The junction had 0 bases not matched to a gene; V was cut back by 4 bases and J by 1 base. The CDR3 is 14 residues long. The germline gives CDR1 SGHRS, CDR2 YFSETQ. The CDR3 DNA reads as TGCGCCAGCAGCGGGACAGGGGGTAACTATGGCTACACCTTC. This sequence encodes CASSGTGGNYGYTF.

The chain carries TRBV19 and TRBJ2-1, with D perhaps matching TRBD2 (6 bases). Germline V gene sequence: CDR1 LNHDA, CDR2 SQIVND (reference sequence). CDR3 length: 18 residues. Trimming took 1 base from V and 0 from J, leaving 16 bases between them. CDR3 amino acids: CASSIVGVRGSSYNEQFF. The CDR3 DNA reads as TGTGCCAGTAGTATAGTTGGGGTGCGGGGCAGCTCCTACAATGAGCAGTTCTTC.